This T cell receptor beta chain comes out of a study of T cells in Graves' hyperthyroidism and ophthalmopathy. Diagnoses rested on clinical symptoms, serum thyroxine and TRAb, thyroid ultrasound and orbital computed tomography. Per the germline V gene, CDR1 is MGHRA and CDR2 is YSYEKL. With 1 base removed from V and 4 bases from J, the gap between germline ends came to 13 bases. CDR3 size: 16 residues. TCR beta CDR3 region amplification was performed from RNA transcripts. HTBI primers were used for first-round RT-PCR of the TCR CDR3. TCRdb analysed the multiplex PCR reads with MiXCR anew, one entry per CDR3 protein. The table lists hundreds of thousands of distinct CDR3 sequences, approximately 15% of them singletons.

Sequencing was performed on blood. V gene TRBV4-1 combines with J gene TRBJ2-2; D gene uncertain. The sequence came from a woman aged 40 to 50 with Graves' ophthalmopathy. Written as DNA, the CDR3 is TGCGCCAGCAGCCAAGCGGCCCCCGGCGGCACCGGGGAGCTGTTTTTT. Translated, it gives CASSQAAPGGTGELFF.